This T cell receptor beta chain was sequenced for a study of human CD8 memory T cell subsets. About this clonotype itself: What it binds is unknown.

Study-level results: Stem-like memory and precursor exhausted T cell repertoires overlapped minimally with each other. Estimates computed with Chao1 suggested greater diversity in stem-like memory T cells than in precursor exhausted T cells. Diversity was similarly high in stem-like memory and precursor exhausted T cells, which was not the case for effector memory cells.

The CDR3 covers 13 residues. Germline lookup yields CDR1 MNHEY and CDR2 SMNVEV (reference sequence). For stem-like memory CD8+ T cells (TSTEM), the phenotype was CCR7+ PD-1- TIGIT-. By UMI-labeled 5' RACE, the TCR beta libraries were made. TCRdb re-called the 5' RACE reads and catalogs CDR3 proteins one per entry, DNA excluded. Here the sample table reports some 17,000 distinct CDR3 sequences. The chain couples TRBV27 to TRBJ2-7. This TCR came from a human donor in good health. The sample comprised CD8+ stem-like memory T cells (TSCM and TCM) sorted from PBMCs. The subset was: stem-like memory CD8 T cells (TSTEM), CCR7+ PD-1- TIGIT-. The CDR3 region is CASSFLTGYEQYF.